Detailed here is one T cell receptor beta chain. These data originate in a study of blood T cell repertoires in COVID-19. About the research overall: Whether acute or convalescent, the COVID-19 samples came from the United States, Italy and Spain. PBMCs, B-cell-depleted T cells, or T cells were the source of the cDNA or gDNA that made up the material.

Original handling: The assay estimated nucleated cells by amplifying reference gene primers. The data were produced by immunoSEQ multiplex PCR, yet TCRdb's version contains in-frame clones alone and is incomplete. V and J calls plus clone size are reproduced from that table; the DNA served to infer D and trimming. The sample lists hundreds of thousands of clones, approximately 90% seen once, with over 2% in the top ten. The V gene's germline CDR1 is DFQATT and CDR2 SNEGSKA (reference sequence). V dropped 2 bases and J dropped 7 bases, with 9 bases sitting between them. The CDR3 consists of 11 residues. Cohort 3 donors were reported recovered after two negative PCRs, clearance, or symptom resolution.

This clonotype was sampled from a woman under 30 who had recovered from COVID-19. The chain employs TRBV20-1 and TRBJ2-7, with D unclear. What was sequenced was PBMCs or T cells enriched from blood (not recorded which). Written as DNA, the CDR3 is TGCAGTGCTAGACTTCGCGATGAGCAGTACTTC. Its protein product is CSARLRDEQYF.